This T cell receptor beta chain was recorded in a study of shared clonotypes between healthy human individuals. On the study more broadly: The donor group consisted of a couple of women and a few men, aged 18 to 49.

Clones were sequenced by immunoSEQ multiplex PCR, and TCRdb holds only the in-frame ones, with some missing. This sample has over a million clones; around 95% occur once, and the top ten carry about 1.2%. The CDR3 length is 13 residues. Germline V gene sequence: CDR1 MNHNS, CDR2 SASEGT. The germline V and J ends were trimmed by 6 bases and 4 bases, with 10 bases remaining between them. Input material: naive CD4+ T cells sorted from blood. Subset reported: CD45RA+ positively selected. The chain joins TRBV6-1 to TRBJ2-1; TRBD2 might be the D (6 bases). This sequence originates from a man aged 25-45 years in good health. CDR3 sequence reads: CASRREPYNEQFF. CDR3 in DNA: TGTGCCAGCAGACGGGAGCCATACAATGAGCAGTTCTTC.